This T cell receptor (beta chain) was documented in a study of human T cells and chemical hapten exposure. Broader study findings: Among TCRs, those above 1 in 1000 frequency were unaffected by DPC sensitization.

This clonotype was seen more than once but under ten times. As yet, its antigen is unknown. CDR1 is MGHDK, CDR2 SYGVNS, per germline. This CDR3 is 14 amino acids long. V lost 7 bases and J 9 bases, leaving 19 bases between the germline ends. Documented time point: healthy volunteer bleed at 2 weeks. The template was total RNA from unfractionated whole blood. In the library, unique molecular identifiers were attached to individual cDNA molecules. Under the authors' procedure: Counting gave a median of around 100,000 TCRs per sample, with values ranging from 23,224 to 690,600. TCRdb re-called the RACE reads with MiXCR, one entry per CDR3 protein. TCRdb, rather than the study authors, made the V and J calls. Seen here are tens of thousands of distinct CDR3 sequences, over 7% observed once, and the top ten hold under 10%.

Sequencing was carried out using whole blood. The TCR was taken from a human donor in good health. Some clones in this sample may be carry-over from other donors' samples. This chain links TRBV25-1 with TRBJ1-5, with D possibly being TRBD1 (6 bases). The CDR3 region is CASTPGALYLPQHF. The DNA for the CDR3 is TGTGCCAGCACCCCGGGGGCACTTTATTTGCCCCAGCATTTT.